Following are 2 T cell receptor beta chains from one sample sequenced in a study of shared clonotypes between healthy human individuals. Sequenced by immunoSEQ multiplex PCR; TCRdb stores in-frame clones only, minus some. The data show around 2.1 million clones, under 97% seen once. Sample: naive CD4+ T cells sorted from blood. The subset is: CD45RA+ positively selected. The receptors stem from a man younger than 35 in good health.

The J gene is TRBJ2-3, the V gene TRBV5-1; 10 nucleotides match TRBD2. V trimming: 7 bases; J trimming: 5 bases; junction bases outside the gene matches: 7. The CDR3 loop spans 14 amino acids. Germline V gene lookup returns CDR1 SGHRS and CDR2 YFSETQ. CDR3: CASWGSGGKDTQYF. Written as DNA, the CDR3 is TGCGCCAGCTGGGGTAGCGGGGGGAAAGATACGCAGTATTTT.

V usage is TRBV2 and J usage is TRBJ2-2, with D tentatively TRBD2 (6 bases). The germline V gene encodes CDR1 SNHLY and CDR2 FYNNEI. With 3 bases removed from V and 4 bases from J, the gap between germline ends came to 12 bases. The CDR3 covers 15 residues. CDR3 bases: TGTGCCAGCAGTGATCGGGGGTTAGGCACCGGGGAGCTGTTTTTT. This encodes CASSDRGLGTGELFF.